The sequence of this T cell receptor (beta chain) was determined in a study of PD-1 blockade in classical Hodgkin lymphoma. Study-wide findings and caveats: According to reports, newly diagnosed patients had lower baseline TCR diversity than healthy donors, and relapsed/refractory patients had lower baseline TCR diversity still. Causes of the repertoire differences remain undefined, possibly disease activity or prior therapy. By C4D1, CD4+ diversity increased significantly, especially in complete responders.

This sample's time point: cycle 4 day 1 (C4D1), after more than five weeks of nivolumab. Brentuximab vedotin exposure varied, and every patient relapsed after autologous stem cell transplantation. Responses achieved at best were complete response, partial response or progressive disease. To note about this clone: The antigen is not known.

TCRdb keeps only in-frame clones here, not all; method: immunoSEQ multiplex PCR. The sample includes approximately 7,400 clones, around three quarters of them seen just once. Germline CDR1 and CDR2: LGHNA and YSLEER. Trimming left V 0 bases short and J 6 bases short, with 11 bases between. CDR3 length: 15 amino acids. The TCR originated in a human donor with classical Hodgkin lymphoma. This chain links TRBV4-3 with TRBJ2-2; D possibly corresponds to TRBD1 (7 bases). Sequenced here: peripheral blood mononuclear cells (PBMCs), sampled before the fourth cycle of nivolumab. CDR3 sequence (DNA): TGCGCCAGCAGCCAAGATGCAGGGGGGTCCGGGGAGCTGTTTTTT. It translates to CASSQDAGGSGELFF.